This passage covers 25 T cell receptor beta chains from one sample sequenced in a study of T cell responses to AZD1222 COVID-19 vaccine. The repertoire was sequenced with immunoSEQ multiplex PCR; TCRdb's copy has only in-frame clones and lacks some. The data hold some 120,000 clones, with around 90% observed a single time. The sequencing used peripheral blood, collected on day 0 of AZD1222 vaccination. The receptors come from an adult in good health.

The genes are TRBV9 and TRBJ2-2; 9 bases map to TRBD1. The length of the CDR3 is 18 residues. Germline CDR1 is SGDLS and CDR2 is YYNGEE. Trimming cost V 4 bases and J 6 bases; bases outside gene matches: 16. CDR3 coding DNA: TGTGCCAGCAGCTTCATCACTCCGGGACAGGGCGGCTCCGGGGAGCTGTTTTTT. This codes for CASSFITPGQGGSGELFF.

This chain joins TRBV9 and TRBJ1-1; D remains ambiguous. Germline V gene sequence: CDR1 SGDLS, CDR2 YYNGEE. The germline V and J ends were trimmed by 4 bases and 8 bases, with 15 bases remaining between them. The CDR3 is 13 residues long. The CDR3 nucleotides read TGTGCCAGCAGCCCCTTAGGGATACGGGAAGCTTTCTTT. As protein: CASSPLGIREAFF.

This clone was picked up one time. The J gene is TRBJ2-3, the V gene TRBV29-1, with 7 nucleotides matching TRBD2. From germline, CDR1 is SQVTM and CDR2 ANQGSEA. V lost 6 bases, J lost 6 bases, and 12 bases stayed unmatched. This CDR3 contains 14 residues. Written as DNA, the CDR3 is TGCAGCGTCCCGAGGGGCGGGAGTGGCGATACGCAGTATTTT. This codes for CSVPRGGSGDTQYF.

V usage is TRBV7-2 and J usage is TRBJ1-5, with D maybe TRBD1 (5 bases). The CDR3 runs to 17 residues. Trimming pared 1 base from V and 1 base from J, leaving 14 bases between. Germline V gene lookup returns CDR1 SGHTA and CDR2 FQGNSA. The CDR3: CASSLVDSLGSNQPQHF. CDR3 coding DNA: TGTGCCAGCAGCTTAGTTGACAGTCTGGGGAGCAATCAGCCCCAGCATTTT.

This chain uses TRBV12-3 or TRBV12-4 with TRBJ1-6; possibly TRBD1 for D (5 bases). The CDR3 runs to 13 residues. V shed 5 bases and J shed 8 bases, with 10 bases lying between them. The CDR3 protein is CASSRTRDSPLHF. DNA of the CDR3: TGTGCCAGCAGTCGGACACGGGATTCACCCCTCCACTTT.

The chain combines TRBV6-5 with TRBJ2-1, with D possibly being TRBD2 (5 bases). With 0 bases removed from V and 2 bases from J, the gap between germline ends came to 8 bases. CDR3 length equals 15 residues. Per the germline V gene, CDR1 is MNHEY and CDR2 is SVGAGI. CDR3 protein: CASSYSVSAYNEQFF. The CDR3 nucleotides are TGTGCCAGCAGTTACTCGGTTAGCGCCTACAATGAGCAGTTCTTC.

The rearrangement uses TRBV7-6 and TRBJ2-7; 12 nucleotides match TRBD2. CDR3 size: 16 residues. The germline V gene encodes CDR1 SGHVS and CDR2 FNYEAQ. V lost 4 bases to trimming and J lost 7 bases; unmatched junction nucleotides: 11. The DNA of the CDR3 is TGTGCCAGCAGCTCCGGGACTAGCGGGCTTAAGGGAGAGCAGTACTTC. Amino acid sequence: CASSSGTSGLKGEQYF.

This chain connects TRBV7-2 to TRBJ2-7; the match to TRBD2 covers 11 bases. Germline CDR1 SGHTA, CDR2 FQGNSA. This CDR3 comprises 16 residues. V lost 4 bases to trimming and J lost 4 bases; unmatched junction nucleotides: 9. CDR3 coding DNA: TGTGCCAGCAGCTCCGTGACTAGCGGGATGACTTACGAGCAGTACTTC. The encoded protein is CASSSVTSGMTYEQYF.

This clone was seen once. The chain employs TRBV19 and TRBJ1-2; D remains unclear. This CDR3 region has 11 residues. Germline V CDR1 and CDR2: LNHDA, SQIVND (reference sequence). V shed 3 bases and J shed 7 bases, with 6 bases lying between them. In nucleotides, the CDR3 is TGTGCCAGTAGTATTGGGGTTGGCTACACCTTC. Translated: CASSIGVGYTF.

The chain is built from TRBV10-3 and TRBJ2-2; TRBD1 agrees at 9 bases. This CDR3 contains 16 residues. Trimming at V came to 3 bases and at J to 5 bases, leaving 7 bases not matched to a gene. Germline CDR1 reads ENHRY; CDR2 reads SYGVKD. The CDR3 reads CAISERTGEGTGELFF. The CDR3 DNA reads as TGTGCCATCAGTGAACGGACAGGGGAGGGGACCGGGGAGCTGTTTTTT.

The genes are TRBV6-5 and TRBJ2-1; TRBD1 might be the D (5 bases). The germline gives CDR1 MNHEY, CDR2 SVGAGI. The CDR3 totals 13 residues. Trimming took 0 bases from V and 7 from J, leaving 7 bases between them. The CDR3 coding sequence is TGTGCCAGCAGTTACTCGACAGTTAATGAGCAGTTCTTC. It translates to CASSYSTVNEQFF.

The chain joins TRBV7-9 to TRBJ1-2; D is undetermined. The CDR3 has 12 amino acids. Germline V gene lookup returns CDR1 SEHNR and CDR2 FQNEAQ (reference sequence). Trimming took off 2 bases at V and 4 bases at J, with 5 bases between the two ends. CDR3 bases: TGTGCCAGCAGCTTACTCAGCTATGGCTACACCTTC. It translates to CASSLLSYGYTF.

The chain carries TRBV27 and TRBJ1-6, with D uncertain. The germline CDR1 and CDR2 sequences are MNHEY and SMNVEV (reference sequence). Trimming stripped 4 bases from V and 10 bases from J, with 11 bases between. This CDR3 is built from 13 residues. CDR3 sequence reads: CASSWAWGSPLHF. In DNA form, the CDR3 reads TGTGCCAGCAGTTGGGCCTGGGGATCACCCCTCCACTTT.

This sequence joins TRBV5-4 and TRBJ2-7; tentatively, D is TRBD1 (5 bases). V dropped 3 bases and J dropped 5 bases, with 18 bases sitting between them. Looked up from germline, CDR1 is SGHNT and CDR2 is YYREEE (reference sequence). The CDR3 length is 15 residues. CDR3: CASSSPDTGWDEQYF. CDR3 coding DNA: TGTGCCAGCAGCTCTCCGGACACTGGTTGGGACGAGCAGTACTTC.

This rearrangement joins TRBV5-4 to TRBJ1-2; 8 bases match TRBD1. CDR3 length: 15 amino acids. J was trimmed by 4 bases and V by 4 bases; bases with no gene match: 9. Germline V gene data show CDR1 as SGHNT and CDR2 as YYREEE (reference sequence). The CDR3 loop reads CASSPKLQGGYGYTF. For the CDR3, the DNA is TGTGCCAGCAGCCCCAAATTACAGGGGGGCTATGGCTACACCTTC. Full variable domain (missing parts from reference TRBV5-4 and TRBJ1-2): ETGVTQSPTHLIKTRGQQVTLRCSSQSGHNTVSWYQQALGQGPQFIFQYYREEENGRGNFPPRFSGLQFPNYSSELNVNALELDDSALYLCASSPKLQGGYGYTFGSGTRLTVV.

The genes are TRBV5-4 and TRBJ1-4; unclear D gene. The germline V and J ends were trimmed by 4 bases and 1 base, with 8 bases remaining between them. Per germline, CDR1 SGHNT and CDR2 YYREEE (reference sequence). CDR3 length: 14 amino acids. The CDR3 reads CASSPYGTNEKLFF. The CDR3 DNA follows: TGTGCCAGCAGCCCCTATGGAACTAATGAAAAACTGTTTTTT. The full variable domain, in which reference TRBV5-4 and TRBJ1-4 provide the parts outside the CDR3, is ETGVTQSPTHLIKTRGQQVTLRCSSQSGHNTVSWYQQALGQGPQFIFQYYREEENGRGNFPPRFSGLQFPNYSSELNVNALELDDSALYLCASSPYGTNEKLFFGSGTQLSVL.

The chain couples TRBV7-9 to TRBJ1-1, with D perhaps matching TRBD1 (5 bases). Per the germline V gene, CDR1 is SEHNR and CDR2 is FQNEAQ (reference sequence). This CDR3 has 15 residues. V was pared by 4 bases and J by 5 bases, with 17 bases between. CDR3 protein: CASSSRQGMGTEAFF. CDR3 sequence (DNA): TGTGCCAGCAGCTCCCGTCAGGGAATGGGAACTGAAGCTTTCTTT. Drawing the rest from reference TRBV7-9 and TRBJ1-1, the complete variable domain is DTGVSQNPRHKITKRGQNVTFRCDPISEHNRLYWYRQTLGQGPEFLTYFQNEAQLEKSRLLSDRFSAERPKGSFSTLEIQRTEQGDSAMYLCASSSRQGMGTEAFFGQGTRLTVV.

The chain carries TRBV6-5 and TRBJ1-1; weak D call: TRBD1 (6 bases). Trimming took off 11 bases at V and 8 bases at J, with 18 bases between the two ends. This CDR3 spans 12 amino acids. Per germline, CDR1 MNHEY and CDR2 SVGAGI. The CDR3 region has the DNA TGTGCCTACGGGACAAACCCCCCCGAAGCTTTCTTT. Protein sequence: CAYGTNPPEAFF.

The chain uses TRBV6-5 and TRBJ1-5; TRBD1 agrees at 10 bases. The CDR3 runs 15 residues. Trimming removed 5 bases from V and 5 bases from J; junction bases left unmatched: 6. CDR1 is MNHEY and CDR2 is SVGAGI in the germline V gene. CDR3 amino acids: CASSPTGGPHQPQHF. The CDR3 DNA reads TGTGCCAGCAGTCCGACAGGGGGCCCCCATCAGCCCCAGCATTTT.

This chain links TRBV2 with TRBJ1-6; D ambiguous. With 6 bases removed from V and 8 bases from J, the gap between germline ends came to 5 bases. Germline lookup yields CDR1 SNHLY and CDR2 FYNNEI. The CDR3 contains 11 residues. This CDR3 is CASRLDSPLHF. The CDR3 DNA reads TGTGCCAGCAGGCTGGATTCACCCCTCCACTTT.

This clone has ten or more counts. The rearrangement joins TRBV2 to TRBJ1-1; D gene uncertain. This CDR3 has 12 residues. Between the trimmed V and J ends, which lost 8 bases and 1 base, there was a span of 8 bases. Per the germline V gene, CDR1 is SNHLY and CDR2 is FYNNEI. Here the CDR3 reads CASGRSNTEAFF. In nucleotides, the CDR3 is TGTGCCAGCGGACGGTCGAACACTGAAGCTTTCTTT.

The V gene is TRBV21-1, the J gene TRBJ1-3. TRBV21-1 is a pseudogene locus. The CDR3 contains 15 residues. The CDR3 DNA reads as TGTGCCAGCAGCAAAGCCGGCGTCTCTGGAAACACCATATATTTT. Protein: CASSKAGVSGNTIYF.

The gene calls are TRBV5-6 and TRBJ1-4, with 12 nucleotides matching TRBD1. This CDR3 is 14 amino acids long. With 7 bases clipped from V and 8 bases from J, the junction kept 6 bases outside the gene matches. Germline V CDR1 and CDR2: SGHDT, YYEEEE. The CDR3: CASGGQGAGEKLFF. For the CDR3, the DNA is TGTGCCAGCGGGGGACAGGGGGCGGGAGAAAAACTGTTTTTT.

This chain joins TRBV28 and TRBJ2-2; TRBD2 agrees at 7 bases. Germline CDR1 reads MDHEN; CDR2 reads SYDVKM. Trimming at V came to 4 bases and at J to 5 bases, leaving 4 bases not matched to a gene. The CDR3 runs 14 residues. Here the CDR3 DNA reads TGTGCCAGCAGTTCTAGCGGAGCTACCGGGGAGCTGTTTTTT. Its protein product is CASSSSGATGELFF.

This chain joins TRBV10-3 and TRBJ2-1; 7 nucleotides agree with TRBD1. Per the germline V gene, CDR1 is ENHRY and CDR2 is SYGVKD. The CDR3 consists of 16 residues. V trimming: 5 bases; J trimming: 2 bases; junction bases outside the gene matches: 9. The DNA for the CDR3 is TGTGCCATCAGTTATAGTAGCCAGGGGGCCTACAATGAGCAGTTCTTC. This encodes CAISYSSQGAYNEQFF.